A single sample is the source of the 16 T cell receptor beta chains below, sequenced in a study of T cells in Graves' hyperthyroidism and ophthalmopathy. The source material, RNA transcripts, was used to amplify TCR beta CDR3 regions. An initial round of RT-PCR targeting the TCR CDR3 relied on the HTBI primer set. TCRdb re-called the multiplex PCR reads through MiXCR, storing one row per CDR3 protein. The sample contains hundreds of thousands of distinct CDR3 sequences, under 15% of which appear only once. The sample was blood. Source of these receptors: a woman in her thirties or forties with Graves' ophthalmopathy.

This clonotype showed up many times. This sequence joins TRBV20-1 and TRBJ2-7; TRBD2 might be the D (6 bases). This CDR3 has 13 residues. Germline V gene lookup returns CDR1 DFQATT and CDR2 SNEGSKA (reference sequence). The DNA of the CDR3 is TGCAGCCCGACCGACGGAGGAGGGTACGAGCAGTACTTC. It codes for CSPTDGGGYEQYF.

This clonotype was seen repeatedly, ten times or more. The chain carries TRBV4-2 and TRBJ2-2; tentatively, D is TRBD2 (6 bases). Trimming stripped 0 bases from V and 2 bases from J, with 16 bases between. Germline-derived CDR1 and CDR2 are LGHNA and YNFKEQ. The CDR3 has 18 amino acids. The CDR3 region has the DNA TGTGCCAGCAGCCAAGATCCGGCCGGGAGAACCAACACCGGGGAGCTGTTTTTT. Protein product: CASSQDPAGRTNTGELFF.

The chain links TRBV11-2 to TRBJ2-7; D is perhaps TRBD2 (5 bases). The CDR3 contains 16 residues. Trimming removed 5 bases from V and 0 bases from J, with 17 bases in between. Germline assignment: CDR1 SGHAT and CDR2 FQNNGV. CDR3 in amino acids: CASSHSGIKSSYEQYF. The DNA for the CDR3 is TGTGCCAGCAGCCACTCCGGGATCAAAAGCTCCTACGAGCAGTACTTC.

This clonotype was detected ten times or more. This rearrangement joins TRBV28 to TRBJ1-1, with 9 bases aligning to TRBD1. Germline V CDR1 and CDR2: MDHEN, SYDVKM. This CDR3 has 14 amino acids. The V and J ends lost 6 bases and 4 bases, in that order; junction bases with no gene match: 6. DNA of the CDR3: TGTGCCAGCAGGCAACAGGGGGCTGGCACTGAAGCTTTCTTT. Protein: CASRQQGAGTEAFF.

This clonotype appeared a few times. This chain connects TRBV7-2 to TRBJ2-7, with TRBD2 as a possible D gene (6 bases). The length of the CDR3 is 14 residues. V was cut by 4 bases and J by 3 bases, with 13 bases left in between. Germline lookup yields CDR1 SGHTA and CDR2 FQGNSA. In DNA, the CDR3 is TGTGCCAGCAGCTCCCCCGGGAGAGACTACGAGCAGTACTTC. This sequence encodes CASSSPGRDYEQYF.

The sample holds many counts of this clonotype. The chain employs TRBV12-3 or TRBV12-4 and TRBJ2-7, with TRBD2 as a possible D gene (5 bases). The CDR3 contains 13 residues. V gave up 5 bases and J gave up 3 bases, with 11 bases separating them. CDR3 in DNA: TGTGCCAGCAGTGTGGGAGAGGGCTACGAGCAGTACTTC. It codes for CASSVGEGYEQYF.

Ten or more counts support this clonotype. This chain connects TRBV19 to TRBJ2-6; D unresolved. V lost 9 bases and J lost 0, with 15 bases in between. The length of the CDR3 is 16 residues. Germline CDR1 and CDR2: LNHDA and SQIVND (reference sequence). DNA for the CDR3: TGTGCCAGCGATGACCCGAACGGCTCTGGGGCCAACGTCCTGACTTTC. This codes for CASDDPNGSGANVLTF.

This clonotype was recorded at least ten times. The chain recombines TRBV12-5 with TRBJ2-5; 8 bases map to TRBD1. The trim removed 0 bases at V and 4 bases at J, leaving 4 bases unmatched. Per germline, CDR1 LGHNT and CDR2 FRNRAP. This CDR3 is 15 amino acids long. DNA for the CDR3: TGTGCTAGTGGTTTGGTACTGGACAGGGCAGAGACCCAGTACTTC. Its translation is CASGLVLDRAETQYF. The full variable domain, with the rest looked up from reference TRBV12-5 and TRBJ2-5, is DARVTQTPRHKVTEMGQEVTMRCQPILGHNTVFWYRQTMMQGLELLAYFRNRAPLDDSGMPKDRFSAEMPDATLATLKIQPSEPRDSAVYFCASGLVLDRAETQYFGPGTRLLVL.

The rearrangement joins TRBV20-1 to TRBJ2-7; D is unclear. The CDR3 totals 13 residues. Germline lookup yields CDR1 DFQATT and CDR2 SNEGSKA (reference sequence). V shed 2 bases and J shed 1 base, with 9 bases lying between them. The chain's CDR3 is CSARRTVSYEQYF. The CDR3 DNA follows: TGCAGTGCTAGACGGACCGTTTCCTACGAGCAGTACTTC.

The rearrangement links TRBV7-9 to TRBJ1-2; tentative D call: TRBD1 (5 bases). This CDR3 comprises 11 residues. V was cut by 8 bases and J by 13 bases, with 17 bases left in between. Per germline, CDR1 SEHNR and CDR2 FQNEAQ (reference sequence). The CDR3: CASRRQGGITF. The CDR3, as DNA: TGTGCCAGCCGCAGGCAGGGTGGAATCACCTTC.

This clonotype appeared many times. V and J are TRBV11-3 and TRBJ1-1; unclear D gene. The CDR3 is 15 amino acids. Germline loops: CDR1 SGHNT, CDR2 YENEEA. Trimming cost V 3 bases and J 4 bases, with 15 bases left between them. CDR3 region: CASSFSLEKGTEAFF. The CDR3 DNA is TGTGCCAGCAGCTTTTCGTTAGAAAAGGGCACTGAAGCTTTCTTT.

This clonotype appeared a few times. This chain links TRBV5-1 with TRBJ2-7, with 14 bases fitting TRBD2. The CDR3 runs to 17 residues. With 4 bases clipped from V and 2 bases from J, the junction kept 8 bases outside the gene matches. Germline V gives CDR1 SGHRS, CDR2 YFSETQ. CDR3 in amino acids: CASSNPWTSGRPYEQYF. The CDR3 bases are TGCGCCAGCAGCAACCCCTGGACTAGCGGGAGGCCCTACGAGCAGTACTTC.

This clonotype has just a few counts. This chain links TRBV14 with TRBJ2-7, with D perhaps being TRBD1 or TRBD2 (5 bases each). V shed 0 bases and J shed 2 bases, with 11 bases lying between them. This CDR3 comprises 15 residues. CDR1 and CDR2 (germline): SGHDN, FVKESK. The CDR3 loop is CASSQDWGKPYEQYF. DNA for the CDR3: TGTGCCAGCAGCCAAGATTGGGGGAAACCCTACGAGCAGTACTTC. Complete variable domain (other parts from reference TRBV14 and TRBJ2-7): EAGVTQFPSHSVIEKGQTVTLRCDPISGHDNLYWYRRVMGKEIKFLLHFVKESKQDESGMPNNRFLAERTGGTYSTLKVQPAELEDSGVYFCASSQDWGKPYEQYFGPGTRLTVT.

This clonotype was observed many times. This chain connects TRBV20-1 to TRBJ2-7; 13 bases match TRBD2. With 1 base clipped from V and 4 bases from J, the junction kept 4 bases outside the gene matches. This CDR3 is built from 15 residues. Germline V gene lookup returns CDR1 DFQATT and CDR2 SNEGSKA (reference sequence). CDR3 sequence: CSARGGLAGLYEQYF. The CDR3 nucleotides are TGCAGTGCTAGAGGGGGACTAGCGGGACTATACGAGCAGTACTTC.

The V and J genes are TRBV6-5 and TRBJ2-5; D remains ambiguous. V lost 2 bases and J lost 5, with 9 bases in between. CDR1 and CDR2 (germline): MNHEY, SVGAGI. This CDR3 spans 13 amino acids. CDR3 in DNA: TGTGCCAGCAGTTACAGCTCGGTTGAGACCCAGTACTTC. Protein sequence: CASSYSSVETQYF.

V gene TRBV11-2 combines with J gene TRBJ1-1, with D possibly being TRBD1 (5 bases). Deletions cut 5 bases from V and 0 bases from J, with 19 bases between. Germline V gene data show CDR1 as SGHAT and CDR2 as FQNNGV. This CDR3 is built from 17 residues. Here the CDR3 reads CASSPGGRSGMNTEAFF. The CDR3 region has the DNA TGTGCCAGCAGCCCGGGAGGCCGTTCAGGGATGAACACTGAAGCTTTCTTT.